These 31 T cell receptor beta chains share one sample of origin, sequenced in a study of control samples from healthy donors and cancer patients (dated by TCRdb to the early 2020s). Library creation used the immunoSEQ multiplex PCR assay. Imported from immuneACCESS, the table was reduced by TCRdb to in-frame sequences with V and J called. These copies leave out some clones; in studies compared against another copy, an unresolved V gene accounts for under half, and the cause of the remainder is not known. This sample holds 250,000 to 300,000 clones; over 75% were observed only once. The ten largest clones represent 13% of the sample. The sequenced sample consisted of PBMCs. These receptors were taken from a woman aged 55-75 years with lung cancer.

This clone was seen only once. The rearrangement links TRBV7-9 to TRBJ2-7; no reliable D call. This CDR3 region has 12 residues. The V gene's germline CDR1 is SEHNR and CDR2 FQNEAQ (reference sequence). Trimming removed 10 bases from V and 5 bases from J, with 15 bases in between. CDR3 DNA: TGTGCCACCGCTCCGACGGCCAACGAGCAGTACTTC. It is translated as CATAPTANEQYF.

Notes on this clone: This same CDR3 is encoded by further DNA sequences in the sample. This chain uses TRBV5-1 with TRBJ2-7, with unresolved D. CDR1 is SGHRS and CDR2 is YFSETQ in the germline V gene. There are 13 residues in the CDR3. The ends were cut back, 0 bases at V and 2 bases at J, with 6 bases in the middle. The CDR3 region is CASSLAAPYEQYF. The CDR3 DNA reads TGCGCCAGCAGCTTGGCGGCCCCCTACGAGCAGTACTTC.

This rearrangement joins TRBV7-3 to TRBJ1-1, with D unresolved. Germline loops: CDR1 SGHTA, CDR2 FQGTGA. The CDR3 length is 13 residues. The V gene lost 5 bases and the J gene lost 4 bases, with 11 bases spanning the gap. The CDR3 region has the DNA TGTGCCAGCAGCCAAACACCGTCCACTGAAGCTTTCTTT. Protein: CASSQTPSTEAFF.

This chain uses TRBV18 with TRBJ2-7; 7 bases line up with TRBD1. With V trimmed by 2 bases and J by 3 bases, 7 bases remained unmatched. CDR3 length: 15 residues. Germline CDR1 and CDR2: KGHSH and LQKENI. CDR3 coding DNA: TGTGCCAGCTCACCAAACCGACAGGGCGGCTACGAGCAGTACTTC. It encodes CASSPNRQGGYEQYF.

J is TRBJ2-1 and V is TRBV5-1; TRBD2 is a possible D gene (6 bases). CDR1 is SGHRS, CDR2 YFSETQ, per germline. The CDR3 is 16 amino acids. Between the trimmed V and J ends, which lost 4 bases and 6 bases, there was a span of 20 bases. CDR3 region: CASSREGLPTSNEQFF. The DNA for the CDR3 is TGCGCCAGCAGCCGCGAGGGACTCCCGACTTCCAATGAGCAGTTCTTC. Full variable domain (rest looked up from reference TRBV5-1 and TRBJ2-1): KAGVTQTPRYLIKTRGQQVTLSCSPISGHRSVSWYQQTPGQGLQFLFEYFSETQRNKGNFPGRFSGRQFSNSRSEMNVSTLELGDSALYLCASSREGLPTSNEQFFGPGTRLTVL.

The V call is TRBV7-9, the J call TRBJ2-2; D gene ambiguous. The ends were cut back, 1 base at V and 7 bases at J, with 7 bases in the middle. Germline V gene data show CDR1 as SEHNR and CDR2 as FQNEAQ (reference sequence). This CDR3 is built from 13 residues. CDR3 amino acids: CASSLDGDGELFF. The CDR3 nucleotides are TGTGCCAGCAGCTTAGACGGTGACGGGGAGCTGTTTTTT.

The V gene is TRBV2, the J gene TRBJ2-7, with 8 bases lining up with TRBD1. Germline V lookup: CDR1 SNHLY, CDR2 FYNNEI. The CDR3 contains 11 residues. Trimming removed 7 bases from V and 11 bases from J; junction bases left unmatched: 7. CDR3 sequence (DNA): TGTGCCAGCACCGGGACAGGAGGGGAGTACTTC. As protein: CASTGTGGEYF.

The chain links TRBV11-2 to TRBJ2-1; TRBD2 matches 8 bases. The ends lost 7 bases at V and 8 bases at J; junction bases unmatched: 10. Germline CDR1 and CDR2: SGHAT and FQNNGV. This CDR3 spans 14 amino acids. The CDR3 here is CASTVEREWDEQFF. The CDR3 DNA reads as TGTGCCAGCACCGTCGAGCGGGAGTGGGATGAGCAGTTCTTC.

The chain recombines TRBV5-6 with TRBJ1-1, with 10 bases fitting TRBD1. Per the germline V gene, CDR1 is SGHDT and CDR2 is YYEEEE. This CDR3 has 16 amino acids. With 2 bases clipped from V and 5 bases from J, the junction kept 9 bases outside the gene matches. CDR3 sequence reads: CASSFSLGTGETEAFF. DNA of the CDR3: TGTGCCAGCAGCTTCTCCCTTGGGACAGGGGAGACTGAAGCTTTCTTT.

As for this clone: The sample has other DNA sequences that encode this CDR3 too. The chain joins TRBV3-1 (or the pseudogene TRBV3-2) to TRBJ2-1; no definite D call. Trimming pared 8 bases from V and 4 bases from J, leaving 3 bases between. Germline values: CDR1 LGHDT, CDR2 YNNKEL (reference sequence). The CDR3 totals 10 residues. In nucleotides, the CDR3 is TGTGCCAGCGGGTACAATGAGCAGTTCTTC. Amino acids: CASGYNEQFF.

The chain has TRBV10-1 and TRBJ2-5, with 9 bases lining up with TRBD2. J lost 1 base, V lost 5 bases, and 5 bases had no gene match. The CDR3 spans 15 residues. In germline, CDR1 is WNHNN, CDR2 SYGVQD (reference sequence). The CDR3 DNA is TGCGCCAGCAGTCCGAGCGGGAGGTCCCAAGAGACCCAGTACTTC. It codes for CASSPSGRSQETQYF.

The rearrangement joins TRBV27 to TRBJ1-1; a weak D match, TRBD1 (6 bases). The CDR3 totals 14 residues. V lost 2 bases, J lost 1 base, and 8 bases lay in between. The germline CDR1 and CDR2 sequences are MNHEY and SMNVEV (reference sequence). CDR3 residues: CASSLRGGNTEAFF. The CDR3 coding sequence is TGTGCCAGCAGTTTACGAGGGGGGAACACTGAAGCTTTCTTT.

The gene calls are TRBV30 and TRBJ1-2; D possibly corresponds to TRBD1 (5 bases). Germline lookup yields CDR1 GTSNPN and CDR2 SVGIG (reference sequence). The CDR3 extends over 16 amino acids. V lost 0 bases and J lost 4, with 18 bases in between. CDR3 nucleotides: TGTGCCTGGAGTGTACTCCCCCCAAGGGGCCCCTATGGCTACACCTTC. It yields the protein CAWSVLPPRGPYGYTF.

The V call is TRBV19, the J call TRBJ2-5, with D perhaps TRBD2 (6 bases). Between the trimmed V and J ends, which lost 5 bases and 5 bases, there was a span of 18 bases. The CDR3 is 15 residues long. Germline V gene data show CDR1 as LNHDA and CDR2 as SQIVND (reference sequence). The CDR3 sequence: CASSSLGGRTETQYF. CDR3 nucleotides: TGTGCCAGTAGTTCCTTGGGAGGAAGGACGGAGACCCAGTACTTC.

This rearrangement joins TRBV2 to TRBJ2-7, with TRBD2 identical over 7 bases. V was clipped by 7 bases and J by 4 bases; unmatched bases: 10. This CDR3 has 14 residues. CDR1 and CDR2 from the germline V gene are SNHLY and FYNNEI. The CDR3 sequence is CASNTGGTQYEQYF. The CDR3 DNA reads TGTGCCAGCAATACGGGAGGTACCCAGTACGAGCAGTACTTC.

This chain links TRBV5-1 with TRBJ1-1; possibly TRBD1 for D (6 bases). This CDR3 comprises 13 residues. V lost 6 bases, J lost 1 base, and 10 bases lay in between. Germline V gives CDR1 SGHRS, CDR2 YFSETQ. Written as DNA, the CDR3 is TGCGCCAGCAACGAACAGGGGAACACTGAAGCTTTCTTT. As protein: CASNEQGNTEAFF.

The chain has TRBV6-5 and TRBJ1-4, with TRBD1 as a possible D gene (6 bases). Trimming stripped 7 bases from V and 4 bases from J, with 16 bases between. Germline CDR1 MNHEY, CDR2 SVGAGI. This CDR3 is 15 amino acids long. The CDR3 reads CASTRLQGINEKLFF. In DNA, the CDR3 is TGTGCCAGCACCCGATTACAGGGCATTAATGAAAAACTGTTTTTT.

The rearrangement links TRBV28 to TRBJ2-7; 7 bases are a match to TRBD2. After removal of 7 bases from V and 9 bases from J, the junction contained 12 bases not matched to a gene. The CDR3 is 13 residues long. The germline gives CDR1 MDHEN, CDR2 SYDVKM. The CDR3 DNA follows: TGTGCCAGCACTAGGGAGGGATCCCTTGGGCAGTACTTC. It yields the protein CASTREGSLGQYF.

J is TRBJ1-2 and V is TRBV5-4; no reliable D call. CDR1 is SGHNT and CDR2 is YYREEE in the germline V gene (reference sequence). The ends were cut back, 0 bases at V and 2 bases at J, with 11 bases in the middle. The CDR3 is made up of 15 amino acids. In DNA, the CDR3 is TGTGCCAGCAGCTTGGCGGGGAGAAACAACTATGGCTACACCTTC. This translates into CASSLAGRNNYGYTF.

The rearrangement uses TRBV5-1 and TRBJ2-7; 7 nucleotides align to TRBD1. V dropped 1 base and J dropped 3; count of bases not matched to a gene: 7. Germline-derived CDR1 and CDR2 are SGHRS and YFSETQ. CDR3 length: 15 residues. CDR3 nucleotides: TGCGCCAGCAGCTTGTACAGGGGCATTAACTACGAGCAGTACTTC. It is translated as CASSLYRGINYEQYF.

This clone was detected only a few times. V and J are TRBV2 and TRBJ1-1; D uncertain. The V end lost 7 bases, the J end lost 1 base, and 16 bases lay between the germline ends. The CDR3 is 15 amino acids. The germline gives CDR1 SNHLY, CDR2 FYNNEI. For the CDR3, the DNA is TGTGCCAGCAAGCGCCTTCTTTTAGGGAACACTGAAGCTTTCTTT. It translates to CASKRLLLGNTEAFF.

V usage is TRBV28 and J usage is TRBJ2-7; no firm D call. The germline V and J ends were trimmed by 2 bases and 0 bases, with 11 bases remaining between them. The length of the CDR3 is 15 residues. CDR1 and CDR2 from the germline V gene are MDHEN and SYDVKM. The CDR3 DNA sequence: TGTGCCAGCAGTTTAGTCGGCGATCTCTCCTACGAGCAGTACTTC. This sequence encodes CASSLVGDLSYEQYF.

The V call is TRBV5-6, the J call TRBJ2-3; possible D gene TRBD1, 6 bases. The CDR3 extends over 14 amino acids. Trimming took 4 bases from V and 5 from J, leaving 14 bases between them. CDR1 is SGHDT, CDR2 YYEEEE, per germline. The CDR3 DNA is TGTGCCAGCAGCGCATCCGAACAGGGAGATACGCAGTATTTT. Translating it yields CASSASEQGDTQYF.

The chain links TRBV6-2 or TRBV6-3 to TRBJ2-7; 9 bases match TRBD1. Losses at the gene ends were 4 bases for V and 2 bases for J; bases not matched to a gene: 6. The CDR3 has 15 residues. CDR1 is MNHEY, CDR2 SVGEGT, per germline. CDR3 DNA sequence: TGTGCCAGCAGTTGGGACAGGGTCGGAGCCTACGAGCAGTACTTC. Amino acid sequence: CASSWDRVGAYEQYF.

This clone was seen just once. V and J are TRBV5-1 and TRBJ1-1; possibly TRBD1 for D (6 bases). Trimming shortened V by 7 bases and J by 1 base, and 14 bases separated the two germline ends. Germline V gene data show CDR1 as SGHRS and CDR2 as YFSETQ. The CDR3 sequence is 14 residues long. CDR3 region: CASCSQGQNTEAFF. The CDR3 nucleotides are TGCGCCAGCTGTTCACAGGGCCAGAACACTGAAGCTTTCTTT.

This chain joins TRBV7-8 and TRBJ2-3, with 7 bases that match TRBD1. There are 16 residues in the CDR3. Germline CDR1 is SGHVS and CDR2 is FQNEAQ. V gave up 2 bases and J gave up 2 bases; unmatched junction bases: 7. The CDR3 region has the DNA TGTGCCAGCAGCTTATTGGCAACAGGGGCCACAGATACGCAGTATTTT. Translated: CASSLLATGATDTQYF.

This clone was detected only once. Other nucleotide sequences from this sample produce the same CDR3. This chain links TRBV4-1 with TRBJ1-2; D is unresolved. The V end lost 0 bases, the J end lost 2 bases, and 7 bases lay between the germline ends. CDR1 and CDR2 from the germline V gene are MGHRA and YSYEKL. The CDR3 totals 14 residues. The CDR3: CASSQEVVNYGYTF. The CDR3 region has the DNA TGCGCCAGCAGCCAAGAGGTGGTGAACTATGGCTACACCTTC.

The chain combines TRBV5-1 with TRBJ2-1, with 7 positions matching TRBD2. The CDR3 consists of 14 residues. CDR1 is SGHRS, CDR2 YFSETQ, per germline. J was trimmed by 9 bases and V by 0 bases; bases with no gene match: 6. The CDR3 bases are TGCGCCAGCAGCTTGGAGGCGGGGGTAACTGAGCAGTTCTTC. This translates into CASSLEAGVTEQFF.

This clone appeared a few times. The chain uses TRBV6-6 and TRBJ1-5; D is undetermined. This CDR3 has 15 residues. From germline, CDR1 is MNHNY and CDR2 SVGAGI (reference sequence). Trimming cost V 2 bases and J 0 bases, with 8 bases left between them. In nucleotides, the CDR3 is TGTGCCAGCAGTTACGACATTAATAGCAATCAGCCCCAGCATTTT. This gives the protein CASSYDINSNQPQHF.

This rearrangement joins TRBV19 to TRBJ2-6; 11 positions match TRBD2. This CDR3 region has 20 residues. CDR1 and CDR2 from the germline V gene are LNHDA and SQIVND (reference sequence). The ends lost 5 bases at V and 4 bases at J; junction bases unmatched: 16. The CDR3 DNA follows: TGTGCCAGTAGTCCCCGAGGGACTAGCGGATCCCGGGCCGGGGCCAACGTCCTGACTTTC. Its protein product is CASSPRGTSGSRAGANVLTF. Complete variable domain (other parts from reference TRBV19 and TRBJ2-6): DGGITQSPKYLFRKEGQNVTLSCEQNLNHDAMYWYRQDPGQGLRLIYYSQIVNDFQKGDIAEGYSVSREKKESFPLTVTSAQKNPTAFYLCASSPRGTSGSRAGANVLTFGAGSRLTVL.

In this sample, this clone turned up a few times. This chain links TRBV18 with TRBJ2-1; 8 bases match TRBD1. The CDR3 length is 15 residues. V lost 5 bases, J lost 2 bases, and 5 bases stayed unmatched. Germline V CDR1 and CDR2: KGHSH, LQKENI. The CDR3 region is CASSAQGATYNEQFF. The CDR3 nucleotides are TGTGCCAGCTCAGCCCAGGGGGCAACCTACAATGAGCAGTTCTTC.